This record covers a single T cell receptor (beta chain). This sample includes further DNA sequences coding for the same CDR3. The sample originates from a study of blood T cell repertoires in COVID-19. Study context: The United States, Italy and Spain were the sources of the acute and convalescent COVID-19 samples.

The CDR3 is made up of 15 amino acids. CDR1 is MNHEY, CDR2 SVGAGI, per germline. V lost 4 bases to trimming and J lost 2 bases; unmatched junction nucleotides: 5. Profiled with immunoSEQ multiplex PCR; TCRdb holds only in-frame clones, not every one. The table includes about 230,000 clones, over 85% detected once. This receptor was obtained from a woman aged 25 to 39 with acute COVID-19. The sequencing sample was made of PBMCs or T cells enriched from blood (not recorded which). This chain links TRBV6-5 with TRBJ2-7; 10 bases are shared with TRBD1. The CDR3 DNA follows: TGTGCCAGCAGTTTCCTGGACAGGGGGGCCTACGAGCAGTACTTC. It is translated as CASSFLDRGAYEQYF.